What follows are 24 T cell receptor beta chains derived from one specimen sequenced in a study of sequential checkpoint blockade in melanoma. Treatment specified: randomized to nivolumab then ipilimumab (arm A) or the reverse (arm B). The assay was immunoSEQ multiplex PCR, and TCRdb's table has in-frame clones only and misses some. The sample holds more than 35,000 clones, roughly 88% seen once. The specimen comprised CD8+ T cells sorted from blood (inferred from file names), sampled from a patient given nivolumab and ipilimumab in sequence. These receptors all stem from a human donor with melanoma.

The genes are TRBV2 and TRBJ2-3; D gene uncertain. V lost 3 bases and J lost 5, with 9 bases in between. CDR1 is SNHLY and CDR2 is FYNNEI in the germline V gene. The CDR3 consists of 13 residues. Written as DNA, the CDR3 is TGTGCCAGCAGTGAGGAGACTCGAGATACGCAGTATTTT. It encodes CASSEETRDTQYF.

The CDR3 protein is CASDQGGRATDTQYF. For the CDR3, the DNA is TGTGCCAGCGATCAAGGCGGGAGGGCCACAGATACGCAGTATTTT. The V and J genes are TRBV6-6 and TRBJ2-3, with 9 bases aligning to TRBD2. The CDR3 consists of 15 residues. After removal of 8 bases from V and 2 bases from J, the junction contained 8 bases not matched to a gene. Looked up from germline, CDR1 is MNHNY and CDR2 is SVGAGI (reference sequence).

Details on this clone: Other DNA sequences of this sample code for an identical CDR3. The chain couples TRBV7-3 to TRBJ2-3, with a possible D match to TRBD1 (5 bases). Trimming shortened V by 10 bases and J by 2 bases, and 13 bases separated the two germline ends. Germline V CDR1 and CDR2: SGHTA, FQGTGA. The CDR3 spans 13 residues. The CDR3 protein is CATGDSPTDTQYF. In DNA, the CDR3 is TGTGCCACCGGAGACAGCCCCACAGATACGCAGTATTTT.

On this clone itself: At one end the junction does not follow the germline gene, possibly because of a read error. The chain employs TRBV5-1 and TRBJ1-2; D not certain. The CDR3 runs 15 residues. Germline-derived CDR1 and CDR2 are SGHRS and YFSETQ. CDR3 in amino acids: CASSFNGGSNYGHTF. CDR3 in DNA: TGCGCCAGCAGCTTTAACGGTGGCTCTAACTATGGCCACACCTTC.

The chain is built from TRBV7-8 and TRBJ2-7; TRBD2 aligns across 11 bases. Germline-derived CDR1 and CDR2 are SGHVS and FQNEAQ. The ends lost 5 bases at V and 2 bases at J; junction bases unmatched: 5. The CDR3 is 15 amino acids. CDR3 in DNA: TGTGCCAGCAGCGGGATGACTAGCGGGACCTACGAGCAGTACGTC. Its translation is CASSGMTSGTYEQYV.

In DNA form, the CDR3 reads TGTGCCTCTTCAGGGGGTCATAACTATGGCTACACCTTC. Translated: CASSGGHNYGYTF. The chain employs TRBV19 and TRBJ1-2, with TRBD1 identical over 7 bases. This CDR3 spans 13 amino acids. V lost 11 bases, J lost 1 base, and 7 bases stayed unmatched. The germline V gene has CDR1 LNHDA and CDR2 SQIVND (reference sequence).

This clone showed up just a few times. The genes are TRBV28 and TRBJ2-7, with 9 bases fitting TRBD1. The CDR3 has 14 residues. The junction had 6 bases not matched to a gene; V was cut back by 5 bases and J by 4 bases. The germline gives CDR1 MDHEN, CDR2 SYDVKM. CDR3 sequence: CASSPGTGIYEQYF. As DNA, the CDR3 is TGTGCCAGCAGTCCCGGGACAGGGATTTACGAGCAGTACTTC.

The rearrangement uses TRBV27 and TRBJ2-5, with 9 bases aligning to TRBD1. Near its end, the DNA agrees better with TRBJ2-7, so the J call may be wrong. The CDR3 contains 16 residues. The V gene's germline CDR1 is MNHEY and CDR2 SMNVEV (reference sequence). The CDR3 spells CASSLLGTGPGYEQYF. The CDR3 bases are TGTGCCAGCAGTTTATTAGGGACAGGGCCTGGGTACGAGCAGTACTTC.

This clone has only one observation. This chain links TRBV27 with TRBJ2-3; D perhaps matches TRBD2 (6 bases). Germline V gene lookup returns CDR1 MNHEY and CDR2 SMNVEV (reference sequence). With 2 bases removed from V and 6 bases from J, the gap between germline ends came to 15 bases. The CDR3 has 15 residues. The CDR3 here is CASSLTTWAGDTQYF. CDR3 sequence (DNA): TGTGCCAGCAGTTTAACCACCTGGGCGGGGGATACGCAGTATTTT.

This chain uses TRBV19 with TRBJ2-1; 8 nucleotides match TRBD1. Losses at the gene ends were 6 bases for V and 2 bases for J; bases not matched to a gene: 3. This CDR3 contains 14 residues. Germline values: CDR1 LNHDA, CDR2 SQIVND (reference sequence). CDR3 DNA sequence: TGTGCCAGTAGGGAACAGGGGGCCTACAATGAGCAGTTCTTC. Its translation is CASREQGAYNEQFF.

The V and J genes are TRBV19 and TRBJ2-3; no clear D. Trimming cost V 2 bases and J 6 bases, with 3 bases left between them. This CDR3 spans 11 amino acids. In germline, CDR1 is LNHDA, CDR2 SQIVND (reference sequence). CDR3 DNA sequence: TGTGCCAGTAGTATAACTGATACGCAGTATTTT. Amino acids: CASSITDTQYF.

CDR3 loop: CASSQTTGVNTEAFF. CDR3 nucleotides: TGCGCCAGCAGCCAAACGACAGGGGTGAACACTGAAGCTTTCTTT. This chain links TRBV4-1 with TRBJ1-1; 8 bases line up with TRBD1. The CDR3 is 15 amino acids. CDR1 is MGHRA, CDR2 YSYEKL, per germline. Unmatched junction bases numbered 2, after V lost 2 bases and J lost 0 bases.

CDR3 sequence (DNA): TGTGCCAGCAGCATTTCGGGACAGGGGGTCGGAGAGACCCAGTACTTC. It is translated as CASSISGQGVGETQYF. The chain carries TRBV7-9 and TRBJ2-5; 11 nucleotides match TRBD1. The V gene's germline CDR1 is SEHNR and CDR2 FQNEAQ (reference sequence). CDR3 length: 16 amino acids. Trimming took 5 bases from V and 4 from J; bases not matched to a gene: 9.

V gene TRBV30 combines with J gene TRBJ2-7; D gene ambiguous. The CDR3 runs to 12 residues. V lost 2 bases and J lost 3, with 8 bases in between. Germline CDR1 reads GTSNPN; CDR2 reads SVGIG (reference sequence). Here the CDR3 DNA reads TGTGCCTGGAGTAGTCAGGTCTACGAGCAGTACTTC. Encoded protein: CAWSSQVYEQYF.

The V and J genes are TRBV2 and TRBJ1-5, with 10 bases matching TRBD1. The CDR3 covers 15 residues. The trim removed 7 bases at V and 6 bases at J, leaving 9 bases unmatched. Germline values: CDR1 SNHLY, CDR2 FYNNEI. CDR3 nucleotides: TGTGCCAGCACTCCCGGGACAGGGGTCTCTCAGCCCCAGCATTTT. Residues: CASTPGTGVSQPQHF.

This chain joins TRBV4-2 and TRBJ2-4; 7 bases map to TRBD2. Germline V gene sequence: CDR1 LGHNA, CDR2 YNFKEQ. This CDR3 spans 17 amino acids. Trimming removed 1 base from V and 4 bases from J; junction bases left unmatched: 10. CDR3 loop: CASSQVWGGMEKNIQYF. Here the CDR3 DNA reads TGTGCCAGCAGCCAAGTTTGGGGGGGAATGGAAAAAAACATTCAGTACTTC.

This chain joins TRBV4-3 and TRBJ2-1; D is ambiguous. Germline values: CDR1 LGHNA, CDR2 YSLEER. The CDR3 totals 16 residues. V was clipped by 0 bases and J by 0 bases, with 9 bases between them. The CDR3 loop is CASSQDWASSYNEQFF. The CDR3 bases are TGCGCCAGCAGCCAAGACTGGGCGAGCTCCTACAATGAGCAGTTCTTC.

For the CDR3, the DNA is TGTGCCAGCAGCCCAGGGACAGACCTAAGGGCTTTCTTT. The encoded protein is CASSPGTDLRAFF. The chain carries TRBV14 and TRBJ1-1; 7 bases align to TRBD1. J lost 11 bases, V lost 4 bases, and 10 bases had no gene match. Germline CDR1 SGHDN, CDR2 FVKESK. The CDR3 is 13 amino acids.

The rearrangement links TRBV27 to TRBJ2-2; tentatively, D is TRBD1 (6 bases). The CDR3 has 14 amino acids. V was cut by 4 bases and J by 6 bases, with 12 bases left in between. CDR1 and CDR2 (germline): MNHEY, SMNVEV (reference sequence). The CDR3 protein is CASSSDRLAGELFF. The CDR3 DNA is TGTGCCAGCAGTTCCGACAGGCTGGCCGGGGAGCTGTTTTTT.

J is TRBJ2-1 and V is TRBV4-3; 7 positions match TRBD2. The CDR3 covers 15 residues. Trimming cost V 4 bases and J 6 bases; bases outside gene matches: 9. Per germline, CDR1 LGHNA and CDR2 YSLEER. CDR3: CASSPGGGGINEQFF. The CDR3 DNA follows: TGCGCCAGCAGCCCTGGGGGGGGAGGGATCAATGAGCAGTTCTTC.

The V call is TRBV7-6, the J call TRBJ2-5; unclear D gene. Germline CDR1 and CDR2: SGHVS and FNYEAQ. Between the trimmed V and J ends, which lost 0 bases and 0 bases, there was a span of 14 bases. This CDR3 spans 17 amino acids. The CDR3 DNA reads as TGTGCCAGCAGCTTAGCGCTCGTTAGCTCGTACCAAGAGACCCAGTACTTC. Protein sequence: CASSLALVSSYQETQYF.

The gene calls are TRBV9 and TRBJ2-1; TRBD2 aligns across 12 bases. The CDR3 is 15 residues long. Germline V lookup: CDR1 SGDLS, CDR2 YYNGEE. V shed 4 bases and J 5 bases; nucleotides not matched to a gene: 4. The CDR3 loop reads CASSFGLAGNNEQFF. CDR3 bases: TGTGCCAGCAGCTTTGGACTAGCGGGAAACAATGAGCAGTTCTTC.

The J gene is TRBJ2-5, the V gene TRBV19; 7 bases align to TRBD1. The J segment lost 0 bases and the V segment lost 2 bases, leaving 3 bases of the junction unmatched. CDR1 and CDR2 from the germline V gene are LNHDA and SQIVND (reference sequence). The length of the CDR3 is 15 residues. CDR3 bases: TGTGCCAGTAGTATATTCAGGGGGAACCAAGAGACCCAGTACTTC. This encodes CASSIFRGNQETQYF.

This rearrangement joins TRBV4-2 to TRBJ2-7; maybe TRBD1 (5 bases). Trimming removed 5 bases at V and 0 bases at J, with 17 bases between. The CDR3 consists of 16 residues. Per the germline V gene, CDR1 is LGHNA and CDR2 is YNFKEQ. CDR3 DNA: TGTGCCAGCAGCTTGTCAGGCCAGGGTAGCTCCTACGAGCAGTACGTC. Its translation: CASSLSGQGSSYEQYV.